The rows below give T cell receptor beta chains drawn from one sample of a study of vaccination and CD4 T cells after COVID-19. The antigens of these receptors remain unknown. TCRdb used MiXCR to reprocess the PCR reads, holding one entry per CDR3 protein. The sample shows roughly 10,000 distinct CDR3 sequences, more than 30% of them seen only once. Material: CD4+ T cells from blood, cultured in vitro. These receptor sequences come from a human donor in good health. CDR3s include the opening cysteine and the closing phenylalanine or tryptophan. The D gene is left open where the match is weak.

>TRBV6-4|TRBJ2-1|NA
CASRLARLFDEQFF
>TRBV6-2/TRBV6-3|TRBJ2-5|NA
CASSRGTPREETQYF
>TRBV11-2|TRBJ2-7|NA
CASSLVMLPYEQYF
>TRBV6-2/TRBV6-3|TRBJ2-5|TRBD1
CASSSGNRGETQYF
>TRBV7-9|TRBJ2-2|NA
CASSSGDKSTGELFF
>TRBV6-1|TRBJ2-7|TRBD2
CASRPSGGPWGNEQYF
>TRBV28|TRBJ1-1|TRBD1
CASSLGAWDSPSEAFF
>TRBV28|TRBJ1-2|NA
CATSLGDTYYGYTF
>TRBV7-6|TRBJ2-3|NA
CASSPSSFPDTQYF
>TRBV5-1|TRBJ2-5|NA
CASSLVDSAGETQYF
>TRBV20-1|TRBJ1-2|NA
CSARVGLNYGYTF
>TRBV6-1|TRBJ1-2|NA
CASSRNRDTYYGYTF
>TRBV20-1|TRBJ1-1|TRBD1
CSAGGQANTEAFF
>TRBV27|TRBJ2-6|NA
CASTLDNSGANVLTF
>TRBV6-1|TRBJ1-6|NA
CAGAGWDSPLHF
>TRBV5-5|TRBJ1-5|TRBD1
CASSATFRDRVLHQPQHF